The 27 T cell receptor beta chains given below trace back to one sample, sequenced in a study of blood T cell repertoires in COVID-19. Generated by immunoSEQ multiplex PCR, the TCRdb table keeps only in-frame clones and is missing some. This sample has about 140,000 clones, with 84% found just once. The sequenced sample was peripheral blood. The receptors shown here come from a human donor in a cohort sampled during active COVID-19.

This chain joins TRBV6-2 or TRBV6-3 and TRBJ2-1; 8 positions agree with TRBD2. CDR3 length equals 17 residues. With 0 bases clipped from V and 4 bases from J, the junction kept 8 bases outside the gene matches. CDR1 and CDR2 from the germline V gene are MNHEY and SVGEGT. The CDR3 DNA is TGTGCCAGCAGTTACTCGATTCCAGCGGGGGTATACAATGAGCAGTTCTTC. Translation gives CASSYSIPAGVYNEQFF.

The chain joins TRBV7-2 to TRBJ2-1; TRBD2 matches at 10 bases. Germline values: CDR1 SGHTA, CDR2 FQGNSA. Unmatched junction bases numbered 8, after V lost 6 bases and J lost 3 bases. This CDR3 has 16 amino acids. The CDR3 DNA sequence: TGTGCCAGCAGACAACCTAGCGGGGGCTTCTACAATGAGCAGTTCTTC. Protein: CASRQPSGGFYNEQFF. Full variable domain (outside the CDR3, taken from reference TRBV7-2 and TRBJ2-1): GAGVSQSPSNKVTEKGKDVELRCDPISGHTALYWYRQSLGQGLEFLIYFQGNSAPDKSGLPSDRFSAERTGGSVSTLTIQRTQQEDSAVYLCASRQPSGGFYNEQFFGPGTRLTVL.

The J gene is TRBJ2-2, the V gene TRBV11-3; 8 positions agree with TRBD2. The germline V gene encodes CDR1 SGHNT and CDR2 YENEEA. V gave up 0 bases and J gave up 3 bases; unmatched junction bases: 3. The CDR3 runs 16 residues. CDR3 nucleotides: TGTGCCAGCAGCTTAGATGGGACTAGGTACACCGGGGAGCTGTTTTTT. Protein product: CASSLDGTRYTGELFF.

This sequence joins TRBV3-1 (or the pseudogene TRBV3-2) and TRBJ2-5; 12 nucleotides match TRBD2. There are 18 residues in the CDR3. Germline assignment: CDR1 LGHDT and CDR2 YNNKEL (reference sequence). J was trimmed by 0 bases and V by 4 bases; bases with no gene match: 9. CDR3 protein: CASSRGLAGTGYQETQYF. Written as DNA, the CDR3 is TGTGCCAGCAGCCGAGGACTAGCGGGGACCGGGTACCAAGAGACCCAGTACTTC.

The genes are TRBV7-6 and TRBJ2-5, with TRBD2 identical over 11 bases. Germline values: CDR1 SGHVS, CDR2 FNYEAQ. V lost 5 bases to trimming and J lost 5 bases; unmatched junction nucleotides: 10. CDR3 length: 16 amino acids. CDR3: CASSPLAGGPRETQYF. The CDR3 DNA reads TGTGCCAGCAGCCCGCTAGCGGGGGGTCCTAGGGAGACCCAGTACTTC.

The chain is built from TRBV27 and TRBJ2-2; TRBD1 agrees at 7 bases. Per germline, CDR1 MNHEY and CDR2 SMNVEV (reference sequence). J gave up 5 bases and V 5 bases, and 5 bases lay outside the gene matches. The CDR3 runs to 14 residues. CDR3 loop: CASSLEQGTGELFF. The DNA for the CDR3 is TGTGCCAGCAGTCTGGAACAGGGGACCGGGGAGCTGTTTTTT.

The CDR3 reads CASSSGTLNAQPQHF. Here the CDR3 DNA reads TGTGCCAGCAGCTCCGGGACTCTGAATGCCCAGCCCCAGCATTTT. This chain uses TRBV9 with TRBJ1-5; D is possibly TRBD1 (5 bases). Germline assignment: CDR1 SGDLS and CDR2 YYNGEE. Trimming cost V 4 bases and J 7 bases, with 18 bases left between them. CDR3 length equals 15 residues.

The chain joins TRBV11-1 to TRBJ2-2, with D perhaps TRBD2 (6 bases). The V gene's germline CDR1 is SGHAT and CDR2 FQDESV (reference sequence). CDR3 size: 15 residues. Deletions cut 5 bases from V and 1 base from J, with 11 bases between. CDR3 coding DNA: TGTGCCAGCAGCCCTGTGGGGGGGAACACCGGGGAGCTGTTTTTT. Translation gives CASSPVGGNTGELFF.

The chain has TRBV5-1 and TRBJ1-1, with TRBD1 identical over 7 bases. This CDR3 comprises 14 residues. V lost 0 bases to trimming and J lost 3 bases; unmatched junction nucleotides: 2. Germline loops: CDR1 SGHRS, CDR2 YFSETQ. CDR3 DNA sequence: TGCGCCAGCAGCTTGGAGGGGGCCGACACTGAAGCTTTCTTT. Protein sequence: CASSLEGADTEAFF.

The CDR3 DNA reads TGTGCCAGCAGGCTGGGCAGGGGGAATTCACCCCTCCACTTT. Encoded protein: CASRLGRGNSPLHF. The chain joins TRBV7-9 to TRBJ1-6; 7 bases align to TRBD1. The V gene's germline CDR1 is SEHNR and CDR2 FQNEAQ (reference sequence). The length of the CDR3 is 14 residues. Trimming took 6 bases from V and 7 from J; bases not matched to a gene: 6.

The genes are TRBV11-2 and TRBJ2-5; 8 bases agree with TRBD1. This CDR3 is 15 amino acids long. In germline, CDR1 is SGHAT, CDR2 FQNNGV. V lost 1 base and J lost 3; bases outside the gene matches: 4. The CDR3 region has the DNA TGTGCCAGCAGCTTAGTCCAGGGGGCTGAAGAGACCCAGTACTTC. Protein product: CASSLVQGAEETQYF.

The rearrangement uses TRBV11-2 and TRBJ1-5, with a tentative D call TRBD1 (6 bases). V was clipped by 6 bases and J by 7 bases, with 16 bases between them. The CDR3 is 14 residues long. Germline CDR1 and CDR2: SGHAT and FQNNGV. The CDR3 loop is CASSFQGGEQPQHF. Here the CDR3 DNA reads TGTGCCAGCAGTTTCCAAGGGGGGGAACAGCCCCAGCATTTT.

The chain combines TRBV18 with TRBJ2-2; a weak D match, TRBD1 (6 bases). Trimming removed 2 bases at V and 3 bases at J, with 13 bases between. Germline CDR1 reads KGHSH; CDR2 reads LQKENI. This CDR3 has 16 amino acids. The DNA of the CDR3 is TGTGCCAGCTCACCAGTACGACAGGAATACACCGGGGAGCTGTTTTTT. Its protein product is CASSPVRQEYTGELFF.

The chain has TRBV29-1 and TRBJ2-4, with 8 nucleotides matching TRBD1. CDR3 length: 12 amino acids. Germline assignment: CDR1 SQVTM and CDR2 ANQGSEA. After removal of 4 bases from V and 7 bases from J, the junction contained 3 bases not matched to a gene. The CDR3 spells CSVGTGRNIQYF. CDR3 DNA: TGCAGCGTTGGGACAGGGAGGAACATTCAGTACTTC.

The rearrangement uses TRBV19 and TRBJ1-5, with 7 positions matching TRBD1. This CDR3 contains 15 residues. V shed 4 bases and J 0 bases; nucleotides not matched to a gene: 3. Germline-derived CDR1 and CDR2 are LNHDA and SQIVND (reference sequence). The CDR3 loop is CASSTTGSSNQPQHF. CDR3 nucleotides: TGTGCCAGTAGTACGACAGGGAGTAGCAATCAGCCCCAGCATTTT.

The V and J genes are TRBV9 and TRBJ2-3; D gene uncertain. CDR1 and CDR2 from the germline V gene are SGDLS and YYNGEE. The CDR3 length is 12 residues. Trimming removed 4 bases at V and 3 bases at J, with 6 bases between. CDR3 sequence: CASSPTTDTQYF. CDR3 bases: TGTGCCAGCAGCCCTACTACAGATACGCAGTATTTT. The full variable domain, with the rest looked up from reference TRBV9 and TRBJ2-3, is DSGVTQTPKHLITATGQRVTLRCSPRSGDLSVYWYQQSLDQGLQFLIQYYNGEERAKGNILERFSAQQFPDLHSELNLSSLELGDSALYFCASSPTTDTQYFGPGTRLTVL.

The V call is TRBV28, the J call TRBJ1-4; perhaps TRBD1 as D (5 bases). Trimming removed 4 bases at V and 6 bases at J, with 12 bases between. Germline CDR1 MDHEN, CDR2 SYDVKM. The CDR3 covers 14 residues. This CDR3 is CASSSSGGDEKLFF. CDR3 DNA sequence: TGTGCCAGCAGTTCTTCCGGGGGGGATGAAAAACTGTTTTTT.

The chain joins TRBV28 to TRBJ2-1; D may be TRBD2 (6 bases). V was clipped by 4 bases and J by 2 bases, with 12 bases between them. CDR3 length: 15 residues. In germline, CDR1 is MDHEN, CDR2 SYDVKM. The CDR3 region is CASSSGGVAYNEQFF. The CDR3 coding sequence is TGTGCCAGCAGTTCCGGCGGGGTGGCCTACAATGAGCAGTTCTTC.

The count of this clone is one. The gene calls are TRBV5-4 and TRBJ1-3, with D uncertain. Germline V CDR1 and CDR2: SGHNT, YYREEE (reference sequence). Trimming removed 3 bases from V and 8 bases from J, with 12 bases in between. CDR3 size: 13 residues. CDR3 nucleotides: TGTGCCAGCAGCTCCGGACTGGAGCACACCATATATTTT. It specifies CASSSGLEHTIYF. Full variable domain (missing parts from reference TRBV5-4 and TRBJ1-3): ETGVTQSPTHLIKTRGQQVTLRCSSQSGHNTVSWYQQALGQGPQFIFQYYREEENGRGNFPPRFSGLQFPNYSSELNVNALELDDSALYLCASSSGLEHTIYFGEGSWLTVV.

This chain links TRBV5-1 with TRBJ2-3; D perhaps matches TRBD1 (7 bases). The CDR3 length is 15 residues. Germline lookup yields CDR1 SGHRS and CDR2 YFSETQ. Deletions cut 2 bases from V and 2 bases from J, with 12 bases between. DNA for the CDR3: TGCGCCAGCAGCTTTCAGGGGGGTGTCACAGATACGCAGTATTTT. It is translated as CASSFQGGVTDTQYF.

This clone was detected a few times. The genes are TRBV6-5 and TRBJ1-3, with TRBD1 matching over 10 bases. Germline-derived CDR1 and CDR2 are MNHEY and SVGAGI. V lost 6 bases, J lost 5 bases, and 7 bases stayed unmatched. The CDR3 is made up of 15 amino acids. The CDR3 reads CASRGTGEIRNTIYF. In DNA, the CDR3 is TGTGCCAGCAGGGGGACAGGGGAGATACGAAACACCATATATTTT.

This sequence joins TRBV5-1 and TRBJ1-1, with D unresolved. V lost 1 base to trimming and J lost 4 bases, with 8 bases between them. The CDR3 spans 13 residues. CDR1 SGHRS and CDR2 YFSETQ come from the germline V gene. The CDR3 here is CASSLTAGTEAFF. The CDR3 bases are TGCGCCAGCAGCTTGACAGCGGGCACTGAAGCTTTCTTT.

Note on this clone: One junction end disagrees with the germline gene, perhaps due to a read error. The genes are TRBV7-6 and TRBJ2-3, with 8 positions matching TRBD2. CDR3 length: 16 amino acids. Germline V gene sequence: CDR1 SGHVS, CDR2 FNYEAQ. CDR3 loop: CASSLGAGGHTDTQYF. CDR3 nucleotides: TGTGCCAGCAGCTTAGGGGCGGGGGGACACACAGATACGCAATATTTT. Variable domain in full (rest from reference TRBV7-6 and TRBJ2-3): GAGVSQSPRYKVTKRGQDVALRCDPISGHVSLYWYRQALGQGPEFLTYFNYEAQQDKSGLPNDRFSAERPEGSISTLTIQRTEQRDSAMYRCASSLGAGGHTDTQYFGPGTRLTVL.

As to this clone: Other nucleotide sequences from this sample produce the same CDR3. The genes are TRBV5-1 and TRBJ2-2; unclear D gene. This CDR3 contains 14 residues. Trimming pared 0 bases from V and 4 bases from J, leaving 7 bases between. From germline, CDR1 is SGHRS and CDR2 YFSETQ. The CDR3 DNA sequence: TGCGCCAGCAGCTTGGAAGGCGGCACCGGGGAGCTGTTTTTT. Protein: CASSLEGGTGELFF. Variable domain in full (rest from reference TRBV5-1 and TRBJ2-2): KAGVTQTPRYLIKTRGQQVTLSCSPISGHRSVSWYQQTPGQGLQFLFEYFSETQRNKGNFPGRFSGRQFSNSRSEMNVSTLELGDSALYLCASSLEGGTGELFFGEGSRLTVL.

By its share, this clone is medium-sized. The chain combines TRBV3-1 (or the pseudogene TRBV3-2) with TRBJ2-2, with 7 positions matching TRBD1. There are 15 residues in the CDR3. Trimming cost V 6 bases and J 2 bases; bases outside gene matches: 6. CDR1 is LGHDT, CDR2 YNNKEL, per germline (reference sequence). CDR3 sequence reads: CASRRRQGNTGELFF. The CDR3 nucleotides read TGTGCCAGCAGGCGAAGACAGGGCAACACCGGGGAGCTGTTTTTT.

The chain uses TRBV5-6 and TRBJ2-7, with a possible D match to TRBD2 (6 bases). Trimming cost V 1 base and J 5 bases, with 10 bases left between them. The CDR3 consists of 13 residues. Germline CDR1 is SGHDT and CDR2 is YYEEEE. The DNA of the CDR3 is TGTGCCAGCAGCTTGTCGGGGGAAAACGAGCAGTACTTC. This sequence encodes CASSLSGENEQYF.

In DNA form, the CDR3 reads TGTGCCAGCACCGGACAGGGGGCCTTCAGCTCCTACGAGCAGTACTTC. Translation: CASTGQGAFSSYEQYF. The rearrangement links TRBV2 to TRBJ2-7, with 11 bases matching TRBD1. The CDR3 is made up of 16 amino acids. The germline gives CDR1 SNHLY, CDR2 FYNNEI. J was trimmed by 0 bases and V by 7 bases; bases with no gene match: 8.